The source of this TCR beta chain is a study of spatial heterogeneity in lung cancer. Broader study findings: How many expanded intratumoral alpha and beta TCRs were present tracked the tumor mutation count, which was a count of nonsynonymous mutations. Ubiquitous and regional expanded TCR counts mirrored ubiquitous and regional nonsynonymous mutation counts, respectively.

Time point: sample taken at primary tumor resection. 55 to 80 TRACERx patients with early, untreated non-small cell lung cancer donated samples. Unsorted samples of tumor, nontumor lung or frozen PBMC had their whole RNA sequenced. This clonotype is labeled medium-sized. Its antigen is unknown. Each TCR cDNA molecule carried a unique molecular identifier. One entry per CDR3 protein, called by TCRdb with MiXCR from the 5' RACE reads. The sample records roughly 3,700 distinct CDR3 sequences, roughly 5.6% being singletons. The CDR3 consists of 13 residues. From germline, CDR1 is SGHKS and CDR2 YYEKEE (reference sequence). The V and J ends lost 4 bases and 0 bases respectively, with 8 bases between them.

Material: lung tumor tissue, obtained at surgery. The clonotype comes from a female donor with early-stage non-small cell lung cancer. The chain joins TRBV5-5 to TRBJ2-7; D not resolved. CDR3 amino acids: CASSNSFSYEQYF. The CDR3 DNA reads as TGTGCCAGCAGCAATTCCTTCTCCTACGAGCAGTACTTC.